This T cell receptor beta chain emerged from a study of T cells after yellow fever vaccination. This clonotype showed up just a few times. Germline V gene sequence: CDR1 SGDLS, CDR2 YYNGEE. CDR3 size: 13 residues. V shed 0 bases and J shed 4 bases, with 7 bases lying between them. One entry per CDR3 protein, called by TCRdb with MiXCR from the 5' RACE reads. The sample has some 260,000 distinct CDR3 sequences; about 5.2% are singletons. The rearrangement uses TRBV9 and TRBJ1-1; unclear D gene. The sequencing used CD4+ T cells sorted from PBMCs, collected on the day of the yellow fever booster vaccination. The receptor comes from a man aged 18 to 30 who received the YFV17D yellow fever vaccine. For the CDR3, the DNA is TGTGCCAGCAGCGTAGCAGAGGGCACTGAAGCTTTCTTT. Amino acid sequence: CASSVAEGTEAFF.